These 3 T cell receptor beta chains share one sample of origin, sequenced in a study of control samples from healthy donors and cancer patients. Assay used: immunoSEQ multiplex PCR; TCRdb lists only in-frame clones, some missing. The profile covers about 130,000 clones, with roughly 92% appearing a single time and 4.5% to 7% taken by the ten largest. The sequenced sample was blood. The receptors were sampled from a man aged 18-30 years in good health.

The chain employs TRBV5-4 and TRBJ1-1, with 7 bases that match TRBD1. Germline V gene sequence: CDR1 SGHNT, CDR2 YYREEE (reference sequence). This CDR3 contains 14 residues. V shed 4 bases, J shed 1 base, and the junction held 4 bases outside the gene matches. CDR3 region: CASSPGQQNTEAFF. The CDR3 nucleotides are TGTGCCAGCAGCCCGGGACAGCAGAACACTGAAGCTTTCTTT.

The rearrangement links TRBV10-3 to TRBJ2-7; TRBD1 matches at 10 bases. CDR1 is ENHRY, CDR2 SYGVKD, per germline. This CDR3 has 14 amino acids. The ends lost 2 bases at V and 6 bases at J; junction bases unmatched: 4. The CDR3 DNA is TGTGCCATCAGTGAGCCCGGGACAGGGGTCGAGCAGTACTTC. Amino acids: CAISEPGTGVEQYF.

The chain is built from TRBV5-1 and TRBJ2-1; 10 positions match TRBD2. This CDR3 is built from 17 residues. Trimming at V came to 0 bases and at J to 2 bases, leaving 5 bases not matched to a gene. CDR1 is SGHRS and CDR2 is YFSETQ in the germline V gene. This CDR3 is CASSLGLAGAPYNEQFF. The CDR3 region has the DNA TGCGCCAGCAGCTTGGGGCTAGCGGGGGCCCCCTACAATGAGCAGTTCTTC.